This TCR beta chain was profiled in a study of blood T cells in healthy people across ages. The V and J ends lost 5 bases and 2 bases, in that order; junction bases with no gene match: 10. From germline, CDR1 is MNHEY and CDR2 SMNVEV (reference sequence). The CDR3 consists of 16 residues. A second 7 to 11 cycle PCR used barcoded and J-beta primers. TCRdb processed the 5' RACE reads anew with MiXCR; each CDR3 protein has one entry. Here the sample spans 550,000 to 750,000 distinct CDR3 sequences, 20% to 25% being singletons. There were at least 5.5 micrograms of total RNA extracted from every sample. The sequence derives from a man aged 70 or older in good health. The V gene is TRBV27, the J gene TRBJ1-1, with 8 bases aligning to TRBD1. The sequencing input was blood. DNA of the CDR3: TGTGCCAGCAGTGCCCAACAGGGACAGGACAACACTGAAGCTTTCTTT. Translation gives CASSAQQGQDNTEAFF.